This T cell receptor beta chain was sequenced during a study of naive and memory T cell subsets. Study-wide results and caveats: A few larger clonotypes appeared in naive repertoires, especially CD8, possibly memory cells re-expressing CD45RA. TCR counts from RNA may reflect activation-linked expression changes.

CD8 T cells were positively selected from what remained after CD4 positive selection. The beta constant-region primer was an equimolar mix of two oligonucleotides covering TRBC1 and TRBC2. Four rounds of PCR amplified the ligated cDNA using nested alpha and beta constant-region primers plus SP2. Ligation attached a single-stranded oligonucleotide with a 12-nucleotide UMI and the SP2 primer to the cDNA 3' end. One entry per CDR3 protein, called by TCRdb with MiXCR from the UMI-ligation and nested PCR reads. The sample consists of roughly 150,000 distinct CDR3 sequences, 15% to 25% of them appearing once. This clonotype has a handful of counts. The antigen is undetermined. The V end lost 2 bases, the J end lost 3 bases, and 17 bases lay between the germline ends. The CDR3 consists of 16 residues. Germline V gene lookup returns CDR1 MNHEY and CDR2 SVGAGI.

Sequences were obtained from naive CD8+ T cells from blood. This TCR was sampled from a human donor in good health. This chain connects TRBV6-5 to TRBJ2-7, with D perhaps assigned TRBD1 or TRBD2 (5 bases each). The CDR3 loop reads CASSYDNSGANYEQYF. The CDR3 nucleotides read TGTGCCAGCAGTTACGATAACTCCGGGGCCAACTACGAGCAGTACTTC.